This entry describes one TCR beta chain. This clone's antigen is unknown. Per-nucleotide qualities are absent, and no much larger clonotype sits a single base away. The germline V gene sets CDR1 to SGHDN and CDR2 to FVKESK. Including cysteine and phenylalanine, the CDR3 has 15 amino acids. Only the CDR3 part of the read is kept: 45 bases, read in frame from the first base. V loses 4 bases of germline sequence and J loses 1 base, and the interval between the two ends is 10 bases. The CDR3 regions of human TCRbeta chains were analyzed by immunosequencing. From the authors' description of their analysis: TCRs in the repertoires were compared against a reference library of SARS-CoV-2-specific TCRs that had been generated with the MIRA antigen-specificity platform. Breadth meant the fraction of unique TCRs that were SARS-CoV-2-associated, whereas depth meant the fraction of total T cells that were SARS-CoV-2-associated. Using the MIRA data, each spike-specific TCR was mapped to the spike region that the TCR reacts to and placed in a CD4 or CD8 class. Log10-transformed breadth and depth values were compared by one-way ANOVA with Sidak's multiple comparisons tests. TCRdb retrieved this table from immuneACCESS and kept in-frame rearrangements only. Not all clones are present; in checked studies, unresolved V genes account for under half, and no reason is known for the remainder. D and trimming come from the DNA, and the V and J calls and clone size come from that table. The sample has 150,000 to 160,000 clones on record, 87% of them singletons. Roughly 10% of the sample goes to the ten largest clones.

This sample's time point label indicates: about 28 days (+/-7) after the second vaccine dose. AZD1222 recipients with second doses at about 4 weeks or about 12 weeks were pooled, because spike-specific TCR depth and breadth did not differ between schedules. Samples from vaccinated people were obtained from the UK trials COV001 and COV002, which included a single-blind randomized controlled phase 2/3 trial of AZD1222 (ChAdOx1 nCoV-19) in healthy adults. For TCRbeta chain sequencing, PBMC samples from trial participants were taken at day 0 and at day 28 after the second dose. The data stem from a study of T cell responses to AZD1222 COVID-19 vaccine (TCRdb year 2021). In the study overall: TCR sequencing covered 233 trial participants: 200 to 220 given two doses of AZD1222 and 26 given two doses of MenACWY control vaccine. Trial participants were enrolled into age subgroups of 18-55, 56-69 and 70-plus years, which contained approximately 150, 28 and 58 TCR-sequenced participants, respectively.

The full study reports these points: Epitopes outside the regions mutated in the B.1.351 and B.1.1.7 variants were reportedly recognized by nearly half of the unique spike-specific TCRs. Participants were mostly white British, with more females than males. The authors suggested clonal diversity may have been underestimated. After two AZD1222 doses, spike-specific TCR breadth and depth were significantly higher than at day 0 and than in MenACWY recipients. The whole spike protein was spanned by vaccine-associated CD4 TCRs, and dominant responses were seen in regions 160-218 and 743-854. The 56-69-year group was small, and its depth increase did not reach significance, likely because of low power. Only six AZD1222 recipients were SARS-CoV-2 seropositive at baseline, limiting conclusions about previously exposed vaccinees. Because no day 14 peak-response samples were available, repertoires were characterized only after the peak T cell response.

In this chain, TRBV14 is recombined with TRBJ2-2, with an unclear D gene assignment. This specimen consisted of peripheral blood, obtained 28 days after the second AZD1222 dose. The TCR sequence derives from an adult who received the AZD1222 COVID-19 vaccine. The CDR3 sequence is CASSPLQVNTGELFF. The sequence in DNA is TGTGCCAGCAGCCCTCTTCAGGTGAACACCGGGGAGCTGTTTTTT.